This TCR beta chain originates from a study of blood T cell repertoires in COVID-19. Study in general: The study drew acute and convalescent COVID-19 samples from the United States, Italy and Spain.

Enrollees, roughly 18 to 95 years old, lived in approximately 25 US areas. Clinical histories supplied by participants themselves formed the basis of cohort assignment. Between the trimmed V and J ends, which lost 0 bases and 1 base, there was a span of 6 bases. The germline V gene encodes CDR1 GTSNPN and CDR2 SVGIG (reference sequence). The CDR3 is 14 residues long. Per the original methods: Reference gene primer amplification in the assay estimated nucleated cell counts. Only in-frame clones appear in the TCRdb table, and some are missing; sequencing was by immunoSEQ multiplex PCR. That table gives V, J and clone size, and the DNA gave D and trimming. Of around 300,000 clones in the sample, 75% to 90% are singletons; the top ten hold about 2.5%.

The sequence was obtained from a woman in her 50s who had recovered from COVID-19. The rearrangement links TRBV30 to TRBJ1-4; D is unresolved. The material sequenced was PBMCs or T cells enriched from blood (not recorded which). CDR3 DNA sequence: TGTGCCTGGAGTGTCGTCGGAACTAATGAAAAACTGTTTTTT. It is translated as CAWSVVGTNEKLFF.